Below, 30 T cell receptor beta chains from the same sample are listed, as sequenced in a study of TIL therapy for anti-PD-1-resistant metastatic lung cancer. The immunoSEQ assay was v3. Sequencing was performed with immunoSEQ multiplex PCR; in TCRdb, only in-frame clones are kept and a portion is missing. The sample consists of roughly 92,000 clones, about three fifths of them appearing once. The sample's time point: pre-treatment sample, taken before nivolumab and TIL therapy. Most excised metastases sampled were pleural nodules or supraclavicular lymph nodes. The sample here was tumor tissue, taken at baseline. All receptors come from a person between 25 and 79 years old with non-small cell lung cancer.

This clone was observed once. The chain combines TRBV2 with TRBJ1-1; 7 bases map to TRBD1. CDR3 length: 13 amino acids. Per the germline V gene, CDR1 is SNHLY and CDR2 is FYNNEI. Trimming at V came to 10 bases and at J to 12 bases, leaving 17 bases not matched to a gene. CDR3 sequence (DNA): TGTGCCACCTCCAGACCGGGACAGTTCTTAACTTTCTTT. Translating it yields CATSRPGQFLTFF.

The gene calls are TRBV6-6 and TRBJ2-5; 9 nucleotides line up with TRBD1. The V gene end was trimmed by 2 bases and the J gene end by 4 bases; junction bases not matched to a gene: 2. Germline V gene data show CDR1 as MNHNY and CDR2 as SVGAGI (reference sequence). This CDR3 comprises 14 residues. Written as DNA, the CDR3 is TGTGCCAGCAGTTACGGACAGGGGTTAGAGACCCAGTACTTC. Protein: CASSYGQGLETQYF.

V usage is TRBV24-1 and J usage is TRBJ2-2; D unresolved. There are 13 residues in the CDR3. Germline V gives CDR1 KGHDR, CDR2 SFDVKD. V gave up 7 bases and J gave up 0 bases, with 5 bases separating them. The CDR3 loop reads CATRGANTGELFF. CDR3 sequence (DNA): TGTGCCACCAGGGGCGCGAACACCGGGGAGCTGTTTTTT.

This clone was counted a single time. The chain uses TRBV6-2 or TRBV6-3 and TRBJ2-5, with 9 bases identical to TRBD2. Germline V CDR1 and CDR2: MNHEY, SVGEGT. Trimming at V came to 4 bases and at J to 5 bases, leaving 8 bases not matched to a gene. The CDR3 consists of 15 residues. CDR3 sequence reads: CASSLVLAGFETQYF. The DNA for the CDR3 is TGTGCCAGCAGTTTAGTGCTAGCGGGATTCGAGACCCAGTACTTC.

This sequence joins TRBV28 and TRBJ2-7; D gene unclear. CDR3 size: 11 residues. Germline values: CDR1 MDHEN, CDR2 SYDVKM. V gave up 5 bases and J gave up 4 bases, with 6 bases separating them. The CDR3 is CASSPHYEQYF. The CDR3 region has the DNA TGTGCCAGCAGTCCCCATTACGAGCAGTACTTC.

In its sample, this clone was seen many times. This chain uses TRBV3-1 (or the pseudogene TRBV3-2) with TRBJ1-5; D might be TRBD1 (5 bases). This CDR3 is built from 16 residues. Between the trimmed V and J ends, which lost 3 bases and 5 bases, there was a span of 17 bases. Germline CDR1 is LGHDT and CDR2 is YNNKEL (reference sequence). This CDR3 is CASSQTQLGGDQPQHF. In nucleotides, the CDR3 is TGTGCCAGCAGCCAGACACAGCTCGGAGGGGATCAGCCCCAGCATTTT.

This clone was seen only a few times. The genes are TRBV28 and TRBJ1-1; TRBD1 aligns across 8 bases. Germline V lookup: CDR1 MDHEN, CDR2 SYDVKM. The CDR3 is 14 residues long. V shed 5 bases, J shed 5 bases, and the junction held 7 bases outside the gene matches. The CDR3 DNA sequence: TGTGCCAGCAGTGCAGGGGGCACGGAGACTGAAGCTTTCTTT. It is translated as CASSAGGTETEAFF.

The V gene is TRBV9, the J gene TRBJ1-1; 7 bases map to TRBD1. CDR1 SGDLS and CDR2 YYNGEE come from the germline V gene. V lost 4 bases to trimming and J lost 4 bases; unmatched junction nucleotides: 7. This CDR3 spans 14 amino acids. The CDR3 spells CASSSGTVATEAFF. In DNA form, the CDR3 reads TGTGCCAGCAGCAGCGGGACAGTGGCCACTGAAGCTTTCTTT. Variable domain in full (rest from reference TRBV9 and TRBJ1-1): DSGVTQTPKHLITATGQRVTLRCSPRSGDLSVYWYQQSLDQGLQFLIQYYNGEERAKGNILERFSAQQFPDLHSELNLSSLELGDSALYFCASSSGTVATEAFFGQGTRLTVV.

The gene calls are TRBV6-5 and TRBJ1-2, with D unresolved. In germline, CDR1 is MNHEY, CDR2 SVGAGI. V dropped 2 bases and J dropped 8 bases, with 12 bases sitting between them. CDR3 size: 13 residues. For the CDR3, the DNA is TGTGCCAGCAGTTACAGAGGGCATGGCGGCTACACCTTC. Translating gives CASSYRGHGGYTF.

The V gene is TRBV27, the J gene TRBJ2-5; 11 nucleotides line up with TRBD2. The CDR3 has 16 amino acids. Trimming at V came to 3 bases and at J to 5 bases, leaving 8 bases not matched to a gene. Germline V CDR1 and CDR2: MNHEY, SMNVEV (reference sequence). CDR3 bases: TGTGCCAGCAGTTTTGGTGGTAGCGGGGGGGTTGAGACCCAGTACTTC. This sequence encodes CASSFGGSGGVETQYF.

The chain recombines TRBV27 with TRBJ2-1; 11 bases fit TRBD2. Per the germline V gene, CDR1 is MNHEY and CDR2 is SMNVEV (reference sequence). With 6 bases clipped from V and 7 bases from J, the junction kept 14 bases outside the gene matches. The CDR3 length is 17 residues. The CDR3: CASREDPTSGNLNEQFF. The CDR3 DNA is TGTGCCAGCAGGGAGGACCCGACTAGCGGGAACTTGAATGAGCAGTTCTTC.

This clone was picked up a small number of times. The chain uses TRBV6-5 and TRBJ2-7, with no clear D. Germline CDR1 is MNHEY and CDR2 is SVGAGI. This CDR3 is 13 amino acids long. The V end was cut by 4 bases, the J end by 4 bases, with 11 bases between. The DNA for the CDR3 is TGTGCCAGCAGTTCTGGACCGGATTACGAGCAGTACTTC. The encoded protein is CASSSGPDYEQYF.

The chain is built from TRBV6-5 and TRBJ1-5; D ambiguous. Germline CDR1 MNHEY, CDR2 SVGAGI. Trimming shortened V by 2 bases and J by 3 bases, and 8 bases separated the two germline ends. The CDR3 is 14 amino acids. CDR3 in amino acids: CASSYGGINQPQHF. CDR3 nucleotides: TGTGCCAGCAGTTACGGAGGCATCAATCAGCCCCAGCATTTT.

This clone has a handful of counts. The J gene is TRBJ1-5, the V gene TRBV30; no clear D. CDR3 length: 13 residues. Germline CDR1 is GTSNPN and CDR2 is SVGIG (reference sequence). With 1 base removed from V and 7 bases from J, the gap between germline ends came to 11 bases. CDR3 protein: CAWSGAVAQPQHF. Here the CDR3 DNA reads TGTGCCTGGAGTGGCGCGGTGGCGCAGCCCCAGCATTTT.

CDR3: CASRRGQGVMATQYF. The DNA of the CDR3 is TGTGCCAGCAGACGGGGACAGGGGGTGATGGCGACCCAGTACTTC. The gene calls are TRBV3-1 (or the pseudogene TRBV3-2) and TRBJ2-5; TRBD1 matches at 11 bases. Trimming cost V 6 bases and J 7 bases; bases outside gene matches: 10. The CDR3 has 15 amino acids. From germline, CDR1 is LGHDT and CDR2 YNNKEL (reference sequence).

The chain is built from TRBV11-1 and TRBJ2-1, with TRBD1 as a possible D gene (6 bases). CDR3 size: 12 residues. Germline CDR1 and CDR2: SGHAT and FQDESV (reference sequence). Trimming took off 1 base at V and 9 bases at J, with 7 bases between the two ends. The CDR3 DNA follows: TGTGCCAGCAGCTTAGAAGGGGGTGAGCAGTTCTTC. Translation: CASSLEGGEQFF.

The chain has TRBV7-2 and TRBJ2-7; no firm D call. The CDR3 extends over 11 amino acids. Germline-derived CDR1 and CDR2 are SGHTA and FQGNSA. Deletions cut 2 bases from V and 5 bases from J, with 4 bases between. CDR3 sequence: CASSLWDEQYF. In DNA, the CDR3 is TGTGCCAGCAGCTTATGGGACGAGCAGTACTTC.

The V and J genes are TRBV6-2 or TRBV6-3 and TRBJ2-1; 9 bases match TRBD1. The CDR3 contains 13 residues. Germline loops: CDR1 MNHEY, CDR2 SVGEGT. V lost 6 bases, J lost 8 bases, and 5 bases stayed unmatched. The CDR3 protein is CASSGQGHYEQFF. The DNA for the CDR3 is TGTGCCAGCAGCGGACAGGGGCACTATGAGCAGTTCTTC.

The V call is TRBV4-1, the J call TRBJ1-1; weak D call: TRBD1 (5 bases). V was trimmed by 0 bases and J by 0 bases, leaving 20 bases between them. CDR1 is MGHRA and CDR2 is YSYEKL in the germline V gene. The CDR3 extends over 19 amino acids. The CDR3 region has the DNA TGCGCCAGCAGCCAAGAAATGCAGGGCGATACGGCGATGAACACTGAAGCTTTCTTT. Amino acid sequence: CASSQEMQGDTAMNTEAFF.

The gene calls are TRBV14 and TRBJ2-7; the D call may be TRBD1 or TRBD2 (6 bases each). The CDR3 consists of 14 residues. In germline, CDR1 is SGHDN, CDR2 FVKESK. V was clipped by 6 bases and J by 3 bases, with 15 bases between them. The CDR3 nucleotides are TGTGCCAGCAGGCGAGCGGGCAGGGGCTACGAGCAGTACTTC. Translated, it gives CASRRAGRGYEQYF. The full variable domain, its missing parts supplied by reference TRBV14 and TRBJ2-7, is EAGVTQFPSHSVIEKGQTVTLRCDPISGHDNLYWYRRVMGKEIKFLLHFVKESKQDESGMPNNRFLAERTGGTYSTLKVQPAELEDSGVYFCASRRAGRGYEQYFGPGTRLTVT.

This clone was recorded many times. This chain uses TRBV5-1 with TRBJ2-4; 8 bases match TRBD1. CDR3 size: 17 residues. Germline lookup yields CDR1 SGHRS and CDR2 YFSETQ. Unmatched junction bases numbered 9, after V lost 4 bases and J lost 0 bases. The CDR3 coding sequence is TGCGCCAGCAGCCACGGGACAGGAAACATAGCCAAAAACATTCAGTACTTC. Encoded protein: CASSHGTGNIAKNIQYF.

The chain has TRBV4-3 and TRBJ1-4; TRBD1 might be the D (6 bases). Trimming took off 2 bases at V and 8 bases at J, with 12 bases between the two ends. This CDR3 comprises 14 residues. Germline assignment: CDR1 LGHNA and CDR2 YSLEER. CDR3 sequence: CASSQIAGGEKLFF. The CDR3 nucleotides read TGCGCCAGCAGCCAAATCGCTGGGGGCGAAAAACTGTTTTTT.

The rearrangement uses TRBV6-2 or TRBV6-3 and TRBJ2-4; tentatively, D is TRBD1 or TRBD2 (5 bases each). Between the trimmed V and J ends, which lost 5 bases and 2 bases, there was a span of 7 bases. Per germline, CDR1 MNHEY and CDR2 SVGEGT. The length of the CDR3 is 13 residues. This chain's CDR3 is CASSEGSKNIQYF. The CDR3 coding sequence is TGTGCCAGCAGTGAGGGGTCCAAAAACATTCAGTACTTC.

The CDR3 DNA reads as TGTGCCAGCAGCCTAGGGGAAAACACCATATATTTT. Protein product: CASSLGENTIYF. This chain connects TRBV7-9 to TRBJ1-3, with D possibly TRBD1 on 5 matching bases. The CDR3 length is 12 residues. Trimming stripped 5 bases from V and 6 bases from J, with 8 bases between. Germline V gene sequence: CDR1 SEHNR, CDR2 FQNEAQ (reference sequence). The variable domain in full, completed from reference TRBV7-9 and TRBJ1-3, reads DTGVSQNPRHKITKRGQNVTFRCDPISEHNRLYWYRQTLGQGPEFLTYFQNEAQLEKSRLLSDRFSAERPKGSFSTLEIQRTEQGDSAMYLCASSLGENTIYFGEGSWLTVV.

The rearrangement links TRBV6-4 to TRBJ1-1; D is ambiguous. The CDR3 has 13 residues. Germline V CDR1 and CDR2: MRHNA, SNTAGT. V was trimmed by 5 bases and J by 1 base, leaving 8 bases between them. CDR3 sequence reads: CASSLEENTEAFF. The CDR3 bases are TGTGCCAGCAGTCTTGAGGAGAACACTGAAGCTTTCTTT.

The chain combines TRBV4-1 with TRBJ1-5; possible D gene TRBD1, 5 bases. V dropped 0 bases and J dropped 7 bases, with 22 bases sitting between them. This CDR3 region has 18 residues. Germline V gives CDR1 MGHRA, CDR2 YSYEKL. The chain's CDR3 is CASSQEKGTLKWDQPQHF. DNA of the CDR3: TGCGCCAGCAGCCAAGAGAAAGGGACGCTAAAATGGGACCAGCCCCAGCATTTT.

The chain couples TRBV19 to TRBJ1-1; D unresolved. Per germline, CDR1 LNHDA and CDR2 SQIVND (reference sequence). The CDR3 is 13 amino acids. The CDR3 DNA reads TGTGCAGCCGGAATGTGGGGTCGCACTGAAGCTTTCTTT. This sequence encodes CAAGMWGRTEAFF.

The chain uses TRBV6-5 and TRBJ2-7; 10 bases are shared with TRBD1. This CDR3 comprises 14 residues. J lost 4 bases, V lost 6 bases, and 6 bases had no gene match. CDR1 MNHEY and CDR2 SVGAGI come from the germline V gene. Here the CDR3 reads CASSLRGQGYEQYF. As DNA, the CDR3 is TGTGCCAGCAGCCTCCGGGGACAGGGGTACGAGCAGTACTTC.

The rearrangement joins TRBV5-7 to TRBJ2-1; the match to TRBD2 covers 9 bases. TRBV5-7 is sorted into the ORF group, with uncertain function. V lost 1 base, J lost 6 bases, and 5 bases stayed unmatched. The CDR3 contains 15 residues. The CDR3 reads CASSLRLAGLNEQFF. Written as DNA, the CDR3 is TGTGCCAGCAGCTTGAGGCTAGCGGGACTCAATGAGCAGTTCTTC.

The chain employs TRBV28 and TRBJ2-3, with TRBD1 matching over 7 bases. Germline V gene lookup returns CDR1 MDHEN and CDR2 SYDVKM. This CDR3 has 15 residues. V shed 6 bases, J shed 2 bases, and the junction held 8 bases outside the gene matches. This CDR3 is CASSEQGPNTDTQYF. In DNA, the CDR3 is TGTGCCAGCAGCGAACAGGGGCCAAACACAGATACGCAGTATTTT.